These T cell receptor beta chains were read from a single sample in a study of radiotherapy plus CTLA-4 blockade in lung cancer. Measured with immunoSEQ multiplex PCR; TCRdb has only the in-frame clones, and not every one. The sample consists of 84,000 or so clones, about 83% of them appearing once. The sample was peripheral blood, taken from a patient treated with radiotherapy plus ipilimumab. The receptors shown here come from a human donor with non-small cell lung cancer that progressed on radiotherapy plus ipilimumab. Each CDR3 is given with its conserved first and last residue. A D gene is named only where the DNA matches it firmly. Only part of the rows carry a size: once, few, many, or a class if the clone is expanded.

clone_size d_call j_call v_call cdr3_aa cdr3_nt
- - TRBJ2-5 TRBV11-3 CASRKQGLETQYF TGTGCCAGCAGAAAACAGGGACTAGAGACCCAGTACTTC
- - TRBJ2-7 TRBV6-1 CASRANYEQYF TGTGCCAGCAGGGCCAACTACGAGCAGTACTTC
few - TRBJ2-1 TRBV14 CASSQDYRWGRVDEQFF TGTGCCAGCAGCCAAGACTACCGCTGGGGCCGGGTGGATGAGCAGTTCTTC
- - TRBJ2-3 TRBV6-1 CASSEAASANTQYF TGTGCCAGCAGTGAAGCTGCTAGCGCGAATACGCAGTATTTT
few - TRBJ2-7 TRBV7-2 CASSLDPSATYEQYF TGTGCCAGCAGCTTAGACCCTAGCGCAACCTACGAGCAGTACTTC
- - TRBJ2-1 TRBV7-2 CASSSRQRSYNEQFF TGTGCCAGCAGCTCTCGACAGAGATCCTACAATGAGCAGTTCTTC
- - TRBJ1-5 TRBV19 CASRQKSDGSNQPQHF TGTGCCAGTAGACAAAAGTCCGACGGTAGCAATCAGCCCCAGCATTTT
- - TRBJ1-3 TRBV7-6 CASSLPGTVTGLSGNTIYF TGTGCCAGCAGCTTGCCCGGGACTGTAACGGGTTTGTCTGGAAACACCATATATTTT
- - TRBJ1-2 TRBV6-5 CASTTFRGPLSGYTF TGTGCCAGCACCACGTTTCGGGGCCCGCTTTCTGGCTACACCTTC
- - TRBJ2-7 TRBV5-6 CASSTVDGSVSPYEQYF TGTGCCAGCAGCACCGTCGACGGGTCAGTTTCACCCTACGAGCAGTACTTC
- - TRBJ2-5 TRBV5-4 CASSLVAQETQYF TGTGCCAGCAGCTTGGTTGCTCAAGAGACCCAGTACTTC
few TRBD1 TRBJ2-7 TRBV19 CASRPTRGQGHYEQYF TGTGCCAGTAGGCCGACTAGGGGACAGGGACACTACGAGCAGTACTTC
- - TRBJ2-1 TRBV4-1 CASSQERGDYNEQFF TGCGCCAGCAGCCAAGAGCGAGGGGACTACAATGAGCAGTTCTTC
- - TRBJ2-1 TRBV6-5 CASSWGGSVYNEQFF TGTGCCAGCAGTTGGGGCGGATCAGTCTACAATGAGCAGTTCTTC
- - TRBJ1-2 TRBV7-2 CASSLQANYGYTF TGTGCCAGCAGCCTGCAGGCTAACTATGGCTACACCTTC